This is a list of T cell receptor beta chains from one sample in a study of T cells in Graves' hyperthyroidism and ophthalmopathy. TCRdb itself ran the multiplex PCR reads through MiXCR, one entry per CDR3 protein. The sample lists hundreds of thousands of distinct CDR3 sequences, less than 15% occurring once. The sequenced sample was blood. Receptors were obtained from a woman aged 40-49 years with Graves' hyperthyroidism. Both conserved end residues are part of each CDR3. The order of the fields is clone size, V gene, CDR3 length, D gene, J gene, CDR3 protein, CDR3 DNA. The D gene is left open where the match is weak. Not every row has a clone size; where given, it reads once, few, many or a size class.

>many|TRBV28|14|NA|TRBJ2-7
CASSFSDRTYEQYF
TGTGCCAGCAGTTTCTCGGACAGAACCTACGAGCAGTACTTC
>many|TRBV5-1|14|NA|TRBJ2-5
CASSSHREQETQYF
TGCGCCAGCAGCTCACACAGGGAGCAAGAGACCCAGTACTTC
>NA|TRBV7-8|16|TRBD2|TRBJ2-2
CASSSRTSGGAGELFF
TGTGCCAGCAGCTCCCGGACTAGCGGGGGGGCCGGGGAGCTGTTTTTT
>NA|TRBV7-2|16|TRBD2|TRBJ2-1
CASSLGRLAGVSEQFF
TGTGCCAGCAGCTTAGGGCGGCTAGCGGGAGTCAGTGAGCAGTTCTTC
>many|TRBV24-1|17|TRBD2|TRBJ2-1
CATSDSRASGLSNEQFF
TGTGCCACCAGTGATTCCCGGGCTAGCGGGCTCTCCAATGAGCAGTTCTTC
>many|TRBV6-6|13|NA|TRBJ2-5
CASSYVPKETQYF
TGTGCCAGCAGTTACGTGCCAAAAGAGACCCAGTACTTC
>few|TRBV25-1|14|NA|TRBJ1-2
CANSESTGLTGYTF
TGTGCCAACAGTGAATCTACAGGGCTGACTGGCTACACCTTC
>many|TRBV2|13|NA|TRBJ2-1
CASYSGSWGEQFF
TGTGCCAGCTACAGCGGGTCCTGGGGTGAGCAGTTCTTC
>NA|TRBV11-2|16|NA|TRBJ1-3
CASSFGQTSTGNTIYF
TGTGCCAGCAGCTTTGGACAGACAAGTACTGGAAACACCATATATTTT
>few|TRBV5-6|17|TRBD1|TRBJ1-3
CASSPSQDRGPGNTIYF
TGTGCCAGCAGCCCGTCACAGGACAGGGGGCCCGGAAACACCATATATTTT
>many|TRBV30|15|NA|TRBJ2-3
CAWNPKGGFTDTQYF
TGTGCCTGGAACCCCAAAGGGGGGTTCACAGATACGCAGTATTTT
>many|TRBV7-9|17|TRBD2|TRBJ2-7
CASSPGLGLADSYEQYF
TGTGCCAGCAGCCCTGGCCTCGGACTAGCGGATTCCTACGAGCAGTACTTC